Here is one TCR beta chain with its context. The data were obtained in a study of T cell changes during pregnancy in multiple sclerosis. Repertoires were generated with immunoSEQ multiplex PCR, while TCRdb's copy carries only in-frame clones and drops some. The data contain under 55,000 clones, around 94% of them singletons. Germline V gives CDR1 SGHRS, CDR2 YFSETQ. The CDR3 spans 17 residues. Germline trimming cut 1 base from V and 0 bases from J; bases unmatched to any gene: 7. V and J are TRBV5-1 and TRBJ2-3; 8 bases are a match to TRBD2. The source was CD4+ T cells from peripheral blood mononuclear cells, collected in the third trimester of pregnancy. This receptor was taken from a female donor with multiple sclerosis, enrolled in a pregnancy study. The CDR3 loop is CASSLRSSGTSTDTQYF. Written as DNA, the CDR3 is TGCGCCAGCAGCTTGCGGAGTAGCGGGACTAGCACAGATACGCAGTATTTT.